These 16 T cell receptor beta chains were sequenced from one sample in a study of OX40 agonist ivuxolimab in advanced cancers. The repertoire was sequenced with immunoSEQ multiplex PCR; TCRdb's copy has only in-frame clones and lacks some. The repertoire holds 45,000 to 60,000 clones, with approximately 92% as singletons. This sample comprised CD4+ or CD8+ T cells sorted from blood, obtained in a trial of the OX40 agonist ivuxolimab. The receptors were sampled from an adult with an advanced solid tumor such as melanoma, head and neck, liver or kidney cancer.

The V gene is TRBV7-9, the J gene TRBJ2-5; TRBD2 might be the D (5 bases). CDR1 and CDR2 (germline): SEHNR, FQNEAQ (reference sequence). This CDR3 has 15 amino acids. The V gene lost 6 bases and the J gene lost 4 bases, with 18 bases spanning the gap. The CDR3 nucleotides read TGTGCCAGCAGATTTATCAGTGCGGGTGGAGAGACCCAGTACTTC. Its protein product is CASRFISAGGETQYF.

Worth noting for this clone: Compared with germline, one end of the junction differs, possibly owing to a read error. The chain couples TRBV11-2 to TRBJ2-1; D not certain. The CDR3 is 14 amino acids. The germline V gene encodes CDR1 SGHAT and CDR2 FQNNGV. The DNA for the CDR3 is TGTGCCAGCAGCTTTGGGCAACGAACCGATGAGCAGCTCTTC. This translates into CASSFGQRTDEQLF.

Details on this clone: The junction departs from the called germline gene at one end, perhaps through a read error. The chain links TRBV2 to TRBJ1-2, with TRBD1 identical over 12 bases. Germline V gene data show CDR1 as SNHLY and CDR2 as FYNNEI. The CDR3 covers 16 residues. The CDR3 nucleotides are TGTGCCAGCAGCGAAGGGACAGGGGGCAGGTGGTATGGCTACACCTTC. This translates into CASSEGTGGRWYGYTF.

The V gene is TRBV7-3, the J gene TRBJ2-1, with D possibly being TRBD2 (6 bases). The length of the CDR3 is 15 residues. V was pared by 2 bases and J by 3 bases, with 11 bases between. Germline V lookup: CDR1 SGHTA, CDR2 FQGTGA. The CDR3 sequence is CASSLEAGNYNEQFF. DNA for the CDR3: TGTGCCAGCAGCTTAGAGGCGGGAAACTACAATGAGCAGTTCTTC.

CDR3 loop: CASSIRDRRYEQYF. CDR3 DNA: TGTGCCAGTAGTATCCGGGACAGGCGGTACGAGCAGTACTTC. J is TRBJ2-7 and V is TRBV19; the match to TRBD1 covers 8 bases. CDR3 length: 14 amino acids. Germline trimming cut 3 bases from V and 4 bases from J; bases unmatched to any gene: 5. The germline V gene encodes CDR1 LNHDA and CDR2 SQIVND (reference sequence).

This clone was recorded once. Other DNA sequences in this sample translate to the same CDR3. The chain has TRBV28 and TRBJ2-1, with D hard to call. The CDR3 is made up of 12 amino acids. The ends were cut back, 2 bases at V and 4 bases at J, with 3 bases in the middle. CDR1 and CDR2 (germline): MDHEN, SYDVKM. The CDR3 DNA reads TGTGCCAGCAGTTTAGGGTACAATGAGCAGTTCTTC. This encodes CASSLGYNEQFF.

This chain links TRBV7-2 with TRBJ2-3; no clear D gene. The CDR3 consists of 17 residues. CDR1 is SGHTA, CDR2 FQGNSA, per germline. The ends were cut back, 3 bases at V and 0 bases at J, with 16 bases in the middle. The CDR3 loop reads CASSFSWLKSSTDTQYF. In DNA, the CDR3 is TGTGCCAGCAGCTTTAGTTGGCTTAAATCTAGCACAGATACGCAGTATTTT.

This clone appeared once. The CDR3 region is CASSGEARGQAYEQYF. CDR3 nucleotides: TGTGCCAGCAGCGGGGAGGCGCGCGGACAGGCCTACGAGCAGTACTTC. The chain has TRBV5-6 and TRBJ2-7; D possibly corresponds to TRBD1 (7 bases). With 4 bases removed from V and 2 bases from J, the gap between germline ends came to 19 bases. Germline lookup yields CDR1 SGHDT and CDR2 YYEEEE. This CDR3 has 16 amino acids.

The CDR3 is CAAGAGGSYNEQFF. CDR3 coding DNA: TGTGCCGCAGGGGCGGGAGGGAGCTACAATGAGCAGTTCTTC. V and J are TRBV28 and TRBJ2-1; 9 nucleotides match TRBD2. Germline assignment: CDR1 MDHEN and CDR2 SYDVKM. The CDR3 length is 14 residues. The ends lost 11 bases at V and 3 bases at J; junction bases unmatched: 8.

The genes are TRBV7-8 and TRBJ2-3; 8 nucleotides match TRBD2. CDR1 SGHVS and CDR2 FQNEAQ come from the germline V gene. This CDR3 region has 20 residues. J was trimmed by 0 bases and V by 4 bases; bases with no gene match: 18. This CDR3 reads CASSSSAATSGRTSTDTQYF. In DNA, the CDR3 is TGTGCCAGCAGCTCCTCAGCCGCCACTAGCGGAAGGACTAGCACAGATACGCAGTATTTT.

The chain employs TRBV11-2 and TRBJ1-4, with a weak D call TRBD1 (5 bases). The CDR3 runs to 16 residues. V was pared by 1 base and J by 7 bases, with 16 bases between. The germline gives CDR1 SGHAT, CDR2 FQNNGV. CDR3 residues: CASSLGEQDGFEKLFF. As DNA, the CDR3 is TGTGCCAGCAGCTTAGGGGAACAGGACGGGTTTGAAAAACTGTTTTTT.

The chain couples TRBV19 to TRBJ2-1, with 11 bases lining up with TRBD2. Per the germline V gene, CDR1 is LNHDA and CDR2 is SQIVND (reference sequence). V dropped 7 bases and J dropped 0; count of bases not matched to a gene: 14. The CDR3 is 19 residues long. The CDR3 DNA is TGTGCCAGTACCCAGGGACTAGCGGTTCCCGGGAGCTCCTACAATGAGCAGTTCTTC. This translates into CASTQGLAVPGSSYNEQFF.

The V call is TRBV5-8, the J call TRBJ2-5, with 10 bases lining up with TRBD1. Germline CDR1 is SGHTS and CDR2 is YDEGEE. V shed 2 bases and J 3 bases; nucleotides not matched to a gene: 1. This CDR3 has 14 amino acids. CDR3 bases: TGTGCCAGCAGCTTAGGGACAGGGGAAGAGACCCAGTACTTC. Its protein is CASSLGTGEETQYF.

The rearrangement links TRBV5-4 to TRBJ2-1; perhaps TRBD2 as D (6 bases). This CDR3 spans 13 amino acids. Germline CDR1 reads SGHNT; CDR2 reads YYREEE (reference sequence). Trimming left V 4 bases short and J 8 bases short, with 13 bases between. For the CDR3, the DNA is TGTGCCAGCAGCGAGGGACTCCTGGATGAGCAGTTCTTC. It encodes CASSEGLLDEQFF.

In DNA form, the CDR3 reads TGTGCCAGCAGCAGACTAGCGGGAGCCCGAGATACGCAGTATTTT. It specifies CASSRLAGARDTQYF. The chain recombines TRBV27 with TRBJ2-3; 12 bases align to TRBD2. Germline trimming cut 6 bases from V and 5 bases from J; bases unmatched to any gene: 6. This CDR3 comprises 15 residues. The V gene's germline CDR1 is MNHEY and CDR2 SMNVEV (reference sequence).

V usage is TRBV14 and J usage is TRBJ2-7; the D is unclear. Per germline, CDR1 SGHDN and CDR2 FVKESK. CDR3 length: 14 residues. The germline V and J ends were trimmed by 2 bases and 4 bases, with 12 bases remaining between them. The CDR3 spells CASSQLGQDYEQYF. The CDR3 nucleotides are TGTGCCAGCAGCCAACTGGGCCAGGATTACGAGCAGTACTTC.